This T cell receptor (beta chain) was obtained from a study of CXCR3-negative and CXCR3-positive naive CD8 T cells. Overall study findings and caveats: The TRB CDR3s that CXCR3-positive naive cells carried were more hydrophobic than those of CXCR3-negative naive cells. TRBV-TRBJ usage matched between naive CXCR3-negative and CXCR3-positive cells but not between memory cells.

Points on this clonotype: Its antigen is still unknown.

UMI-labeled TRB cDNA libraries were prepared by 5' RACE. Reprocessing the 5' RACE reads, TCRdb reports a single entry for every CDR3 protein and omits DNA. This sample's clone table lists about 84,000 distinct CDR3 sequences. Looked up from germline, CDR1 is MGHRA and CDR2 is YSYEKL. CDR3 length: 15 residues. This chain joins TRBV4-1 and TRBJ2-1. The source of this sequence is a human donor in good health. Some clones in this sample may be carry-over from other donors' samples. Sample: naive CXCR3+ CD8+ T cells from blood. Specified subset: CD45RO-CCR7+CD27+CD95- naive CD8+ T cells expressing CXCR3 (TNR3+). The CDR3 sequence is CASSQAPSSYNEQFF.